The 22 T cell receptor beta chains below were found in one sample sequenced in a study of cytomegalovirus exposure and HLA in healthy donors. Using immunoSEQ multiplex PCR, the repertoire was profiled, and TCRdb retains in-frame clones only, with some absent. The table lists 180,000 or so clones, 84% of them singletons. Material: PBMCs. All receptors derive from a young woman in good health and CMV-seropositive.

The chain employs TRBV6-6 and TRBJ2-7, with a possible D match to TRBD2 (6 bases). The V and J ends lost 6 bases and 3 bases respectively, with 21 bases between them. The length of the CDR3 is 16 residues. Germline V gene data show CDR1 as MNHNY and CDR2 as SVGAGI (reference sequence). CDR3 in amino acids: CASRPTSSGRVYEQYF. CDR3 in DNA: TGTGCCAGCAGACCCACCTCGAGCGGGCGTGTCTACGAGCAGTACTTC.

This chain connects TRBV2 to TRBJ1-4, with D unclear. The V gene's germline CDR1 is SNHLY and CDR2 FYNNEI. This CDR3 comprises 11 residues. V lost 6 bases to trimming and J lost 5 bases, with 4 bases between them. For the CDR3, the DNA is TGTGCCAGCAGCGGGAATGAAAAACTGTTTTTT. It encodes CASSGNEKLFF.

There are a few counts of this clone. The chain carries TRBV9 and TRBJ2-3; no clear D gene. V lost 0 bases and J lost 1, with 6 bases in between. From germline, CDR1 is SGDLS and CDR2 YYNGEE. This CDR3 is 14 amino acids long. CDR3 region: CASSVERGTDTQYF. CDR3 in DNA: TGTGCCAGCAGCGTAGAACGGGGCACAGATACGCAGTATTTT. Drawing the rest from reference TRBV9 and TRBJ2-3, the complete variable domain is DSGVTQTPKHLITATGQRVTLRCSPRSGDLSVYWYQQSLDQGLQFLIQYYNGEERAKGNILERFSAQQFPDLHSELNLSSLELGDSALYFCASSVERGTDTQYFGPGTRLTVL.

The CDR3 here is CATTQGDRGEAFF. In DNA, the CDR3 is TGTGCCACCACCCAAGGAGACAGGGGTGAAGCTTTCTTT. The chain combines TRBV6-5 with TRBJ1-1; the match to TRBD1 covers 8 bases. V was clipped by 10 bases and J by 7 bases; unmatched bases: 11. Germline CDR1 MNHEY, CDR2 SVGAGI. The CDR3 runs 13 residues.

The V call is TRBV9, the J call TRBJ2-3, with D possibly TRBD2 on 6 matching bases. Germline-derived CDR1 and CDR2 are SGDLS and YYNGEE. The V and J ends lost 2 bases and 1 base respectively, with 11 bases between them. This CDR3 comprises 15 residues. The CDR3 spells CASSVSGLGTDTQYF. As DNA, the CDR3 is TGTGCCAGCAGCGTCTCGGGACTTGGCACAGATACGCAGTATTTT.

The V and J genes are TRBV18 and TRBJ2-7, with 8 nucleotides matching TRBD2. V trimming: 2 bases; J trimming: 5 bases; junction bases outside the gene matches: 5. Per germline, CDR1 KGHSH and CDR2 LQKENI. The length of the CDR3 is 14 residues. The CDR3 here is CASSPGSGGNEQYF. For the CDR3, the DNA is TGTGCCAGCTCACCAGGAAGCGGGGGTAACGAGCAGTACTTC. Drawing the rest from reference TRBV18 and TRBJ2-7, the complete variable domain is NAGVMQNPRHLVRRRGQEARLRCSPMKGHSHVYWYRQLPEEGLKFMVYLQKENIIDESGMPKERFSAEFPKEGPSILRIQQVVRGDSAAYFCASSPGSGGNEQYFGPGTRLTVT.

This clone has only one observation. The junction does not match germline at one end; this may be a read error. The chain combines TRBV11-2 with TRBJ1-1; TRBD1 is a possible D gene (5 bases). Germline CDR1 and CDR2: SGHAT and FQNNGV. CDR3 length: 14 amino acids. The CDR3 loop is CASSSLEGRREGFF. CDR3 nucleotides: TGTGCCAGCAGCTCCCTAGAGGGGAGGAGGGAAGGTTTCTTT.

The V call is TRBV20-1, the J call TRBJ2-3; no firm D call. V dropped 3 bases and J dropped 4 bases, with 5 bases sitting between them. The CDR3 consists of 11 residues. Germline V gene data show CDR1 as DFQATT and CDR2 as SNEGSKA (reference sequence). CDR3 nucleotide sequence: TGCAGTGCTAGCTCCCCAGATACGCAGTATTTT. This codes for CSASSPDTQYF.

The rearrangement joins TRBV4-1 to TRBJ2-3, with 7 bases that match TRBD2. This CDR3 comprises 15 residues. In germline, CDR1 is MGHRA, CDR2 YSYEKL. V lost 1 base, J lost 4 bases, and 5 bases stayed unmatched. DNA for the CDR3: TGCGCCAGCAGCCAAGGGTCGGGAGGCGCAGATACGCAGTATTTT. This sequence encodes CASSQGSGGADTQYF.

The CDR3 sequence: CASSLGTGNTGELFF. The CDR3 nucleotides are TGTGCCAGCAGCTTGGGGACAGGGAACACCGGGGAGCTGTTTTTT. The V call is TRBV9, the J call TRBJ2-2; 8 bases are shared with TRBD1. CDR1 is SGDLS, CDR2 YYNGEE, per germline. This CDR3 is 15 amino acids long. Trimming at V came to 4 bases and at J to 1 base, leaving 3 bases not matched to a gene.

A word on this clone: One end of the junction fails to match germline, which may point to a read error. This rearrangement joins TRBV7-7 to TRBJ2-5, with D maybe TRBD1 (5 bases). In germline, CDR1 is SSHAT, CDR2 FNYEAQ (reference sequence). This CDR3 contains 13 residues. The CDR3, as DNA: TGTGCTAGCAGCCGCAGGGTGTCGGAGACCCAGTACTTC. Translating gives CASSRRVSETQYF.

CDR3: CASSPLPGLAGGTGELFF. The CDR3 DNA follows: TGCGCCAGCAGCCCGCTACCGGGACTAGCGGGAGGGACCGGGGAGCTGTTTTTT. The rearrangement uses TRBV4-1 and TRBJ2-2, with 16 bases lining up with TRBD2. Germline-derived CDR1 and CDR2 are MGHRA and YSYEKL. The V segment lost 4 bases and the J segment 5 bases; nucleotides outside the gene matches: 7. The length of the CDR3 is 18 residues.

The chain joins TRBV18 to TRBJ2-7; 7 nucleotides align to TRBD2. The junction had 7 bases not matched to a gene; V was cut back by 6 bases and J by 2 bases. CDR1 KGHSH and CDR2 LQKENI come from the germline V gene. The CDR3 is 14 residues long. CDR3 bases: TGTGCCAGCTCCAAGAGCGGGATCACCTACGAGCAGTACTTC. Its protein product is CASSKSGITYEQYF. The variable domain in full, with the rest retrieved from reference TRBV18 and TRBJ2-7, is NAGVMQNPRHLVRRRGQEARLRCSPMKGHSHVYWYRQLPEEGLKFMVYLQKENIIDESGMPKERFSAEFPKEGPSILRIQQVVRGDSAAYFCASSKSGITYEQYFGPGTRLTVT.

The rearrangement uses TRBV6-5 and TRBJ1-2; D call uncertain. This CDR3 has 13 amino acids. V was pared by 5 bases and J by 8 bases, with 15 bases between. The germline gives CDR1 MNHEY, CDR2 SVGAGI. DNA for the CDR3: TGTGCCAGCAGTGCACCCCCCCGGTTAGGCTACACCTTC. It specifies CASSAPPRLGYTF.

The V call is TRBV19, the J call TRBJ1-4, with 10 nucleotides matching TRBD1. The V gene's germline CDR1 is LNHDA and CDR2 SQIVND (reference sequence). V lost 5 bases and J lost 6; bases outside the gene matches: 6. This CDR3 comprises 15 residues. CDR3 residues: CASSVPGTGDEKLFF. CDR3 nucleotides: TGTGCCAGTAGTGTACCCGGGACAGGGGATGAAAAACTGTTTTTT.

This chain uses TRBV2 with TRBJ2-1; 10 bases match TRBD2. Trimming at V came to 8 bases and at J to 7 bases, leaving 11 bases not matched to a gene. The CDR3 has 15 amino acids. Germline V gene sequence: CDR1 SNHLY, CDR2 FYNNEI. The CDR3, as DNA: TGTGCCAGCTCCTCCGGGACTAGCGTCGCGAATGAGCAGTTCTTC. This encodes CASSSGTSVANEQFF.

The chain has TRBV6-5 and TRBJ1-1; no clear D gene. Trimming took 6 bases from V and 1 from J, leaving 6 bases between them. Germline lookup yields CDR1 MNHEY and CDR2 SVGAGI. The CDR3 sequence is 12 residues long. Here the CDR3 reads CASSSPNTEAFF. The DNA for the CDR3 is TGTGCCAGCAGCTCTCCGAACACTGAAGCTTTCTTT.

V and J are TRBV5-4 and TRBJ2-5; 9 positions match TRBD2. The CDR3 is made up of 16 amino acids. Trimming cost V 4 bases and J 5 bases; bases outside gene matches: 12. The germline CDR1 and CDR2 sequences are SGHNT and YYREEE (reference sequence). CDR3: CASSLVAGVAWETQYF. The CDR3 DNA reads as TGTGCCAGCAGCCTTGTAGCGGGAGTTGCCTGGGAGACCCAGTACTTC.

V usage is TRBV10-2 and J usage is TRBJ2-7; 7 nucleotides match TRBD2. V lost 7 bases and J lost 5; bases outside the gene matches: 8. CDR1 is WSHSY, CDR2 SAAADI, per germline. The CDR3 has 13 residues. This CDR3 is CASMAGVLNEQYF. The CDR3 bases are TGCGCCAGCATGGCGGGAGTCTTGAACGAGCAGTACTTC.

The rearrangement uses TRBV15 and TRBJ2-3; D perhaps matches TRBD2 (6 bases). This CDR3 is 14 amino acids long. V lost 7 bases to trimming and J lost 2 bases, with 13 bases between them. The germline V gene encodes CDR1 LNHNV and CDR2 YYDKDF (reference sequence). CDR3 region: CATNYGGATDTQYF. The CDR3 region has the DNA TGTGCCACCAACTACGGCGGGGCCACAGATACGCAGTATTTT.

This clone has at least ten counts. The J gene is TRBJ1-2, the V gene TRBV6-5; perhaps TRBD1 as D (5 bases). This CDR3 has 11 residues. CDR1 is MNHEY and CDR2 is SVGAGI in the germline V gene. Trimming took off 6 bases at V and 7 bases at J, with 9 bases between the two ends. In DNA form, the CDR3 reads TGTGCCAGCAGCCCAGGGCGTGGCTACACCTTC. Its translation: CASSPGRGYTF.

The rearrangement joins TRBV27 to TRBJ2-7; D is possibly TRBD2 (5 bases). Germline V gives CDR1 MNHEY, CDR2 SMNVEV (reference sequence). The germline V and J ends were trimmed by 6 bases and 3 bases, with 21 bases remaining between them. This CDR3 contains 16 residues. Here the CDR3 DNA reads TGTGCCAGCAGCTGGACTGCGAATCCTGGCGACTACGAGCAGTACTTC. This gives the protein CASSWTANPGDYEQYF.